This T cell receptor (beta chain) was retrieved from a study of memory CD4+ T cells and cytomegalovirus serostatus. At the level of the study: This sample comes from healthy Belgian adults, 8 to 10 CMV seropositive, roughly 22 seronegative.

Germline CDR1 and CDR2: SGHRS and YFSETQ. The CDR3 contains 14 residues. Trimming cost V 4 bases and J 5 bases; bases outside gene matches: 7. Single viable CD3+CD4+CD8-CD45RO+ cells were sorted as the memory CD4+ T cells. Sequenced by immunoSEQ multiplex PCR; TCRdb stores in-frame clones only, minus some. The repertoire holds tens of thousands of clones, approximately 80% seen once, with around 0.81% in the top ten. Sequenced: memory CD4+ T cells from blood. The receptor was derived from an adult in good health and CMV-seronegative. This sequence joins TRBV5-1 and TRBJ2-7; 9 nucleotides match TRBD1. The CDR3 bases are TGCGCCAGCAGCATACAGGGGGCGGTGGACGAGCAGTACTTC. Residues: CASSIQGAVDEQYF.